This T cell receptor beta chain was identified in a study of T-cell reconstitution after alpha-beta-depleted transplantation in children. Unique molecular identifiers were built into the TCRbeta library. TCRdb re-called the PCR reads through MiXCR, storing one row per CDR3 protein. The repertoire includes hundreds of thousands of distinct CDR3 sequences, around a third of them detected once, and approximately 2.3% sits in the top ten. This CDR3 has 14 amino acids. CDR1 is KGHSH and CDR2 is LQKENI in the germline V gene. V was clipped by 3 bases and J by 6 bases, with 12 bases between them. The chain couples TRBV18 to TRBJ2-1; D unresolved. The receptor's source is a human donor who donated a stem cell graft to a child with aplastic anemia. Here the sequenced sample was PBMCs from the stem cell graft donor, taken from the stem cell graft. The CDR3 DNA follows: TGTGCCAGCTCACCCGTGGAACAGCTCAATGAGCAGTTCTTC. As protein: CASSPVEQLNEQFF.